A single sample gave rise to the 28 T cell receptor beta chains below, sequenced in a study of blood T cell repertoires in COVID-19. The protocol was immunoSEQ multiplex PCR, while the TCRdb copy is restricted to in-frame clones and leaves out a portion. The sample shows a few hundred thousand clones, approximately 85% of them seen only once. Sequencing input: PBMCs or T cells enriched from blood (not recorded which). The receptors originated from a young man who had recovered from COVID-19.

With regard to this clone: Distinct nucleotide sequences in the sample also encode this CDR3. This sequence joins TRBV5-1 and TRBJ2-1, with D maybe TRBD1 (5 bases). Germline values: CDR1 SGHRS, CDR2 YFSETQ. Trimming removed 0 bases from V and 1 base from J, with 5 bases in between. The CDR3 covers 14 residues. DNA of the CDR3: TGCGCCAGCAGCTTGGAGGGGTCCTACAATGAGCAGTTCTTC. As protein: CASSLEGSYNEQFF.

V usage is TRBV19 and J usage is TRBJ1-1; maybe TRBD1 (5 bases). This CDR3 comprises 16 residues. V dropped 3 bases and J dropped 7 bases, with 21 bases sitting between them. The germline V gene has CDR1 LNHDA and CDR2 SQIVND (reference sequence). Here the CDR3 DNA reads TGTGCCAGTAGTATCCGAAGGAGGGGAGTTCGAAATGAAGCTTTCTTT. It translates to CASSIRRRGVRNEAFF.

This clone was counted only a few times. This sequence joins TRBV5-5 and TRBJ1-6, with D unclear. This CDR3 has 13 residues. V gave up 7 bases and J gave up 10 bases, with 15 bases separating them. The V gene's germline CDR1 is SGHKS and CDR2 YYEKEE (reference sequence). The CDR3 region has the DNA TGTGCCAGCTCTCCCCCCCTAGAGTCACCCCTCCACTTT. Its protein is CASSPPLESPLHF.

The chain combines TRBV6-4 with TRBJ2-4; D might be TRBD1 (6 bases). Germline loops: CDR1 MRHNA, CDR2 SNTAGT. There are 14 residues in the CDR3. The ends were cut back, 3 bases at V and 5 bases at J, with 11 bases in the middle. CDR3 sequence: CASSESGQQNIQYF. Here the CDR3 DNA reads TGTGCCAGCAGTGAATCTGGACAGCAAAACATTCAGTACTTC.

The V call is TRBV9, the J call TRBJ2-4; 14 bases are shared with TRBD2. Germline V CDR1 and CDR2: SGDLS, YYNGEE. J lost 3 bases, V lost 3 bases, and 8 bases had no gene match. The CDR3 totals 18 residues. CDR3 sequence (DNA): TGTGCCAGCAGCGCCCCGACTAGCGGGGGGGTAGGCAAAAACATTCAGTACTTC. It is translated as CASSAPTSGGVGKNIQYF.

This chain connects TRBV7-2 to TRBJ2-3; no clear D. This CDR3 is built from 15 residues. The V end was cut by 5 bases, the J end by 0 bases, with 12 bases between. Germline V gene sequence: CDR1 SGHTA, CDR2 FQGNSA. This chain's CDR3 is CASSTGVASTDTQYF. For the CDR3, the DNA is TGTGCCAGCAGCACTGGAGTAGCTAGCACAGATACGCAGTATTTT.

This chain joins TRBV5-6 and TRBJ2-7, with D uncertain. Trimming took 4 bases from V and 1 from J, leaving 9 bases between them. The CDR3 is 13 residues long. CDR1 is SGHDT and CDR2 is YYEEEE in the germline V gene. CDR3 sequence reads: CASSPVQSYEQYF. The CDR3 region has the DNA TGTGCCAGCAGCCCTGTTCAGTCCTACGAGCAGTACTTC.

This chain connects TRBV27 to TRBJ2-1; 7 bases are shared with TRBD2. This CDR3 is 13 amino acids long. The germline CDR1 and CDR2 sequences are MNHEY and SMNVEV (reference sequence). The J segment lost 7 bases and the V segment lost 7 bases, leaving 7 bases of the junction unmatched. Here the CDR3 reads CASKGGGGNEQFF. The CDR3 DNA reads TGTGCCAGCAAAGGCGGGGGAGGGAATGAGCAGTTCTTC.

The CDR3 nucleotides are TGTGCCAGCAGCTTGGTAGGTGGGAGTGATCAGCCCCAGCATTTT. Translating gives CASSLVGGSDQPQHF. The chain recombines TRBV5-5 with TRBJ1-5; D gene ambiguous. This CDR3 spans 15 amino acids. V dropped 0 bases and J dropped 5 bases, with 12 bases sitting between them. CDR1 is SGHKS and CDR2 is YYEKEE in the germline V gene (reference sequence).

The chain joins TRBV10-1 to TRBJ1-5; unclear D gene. Trimming left V 7 bases short and J 3 bases short, with 37 bases between. Germline-derived CDR1 and CDR2 are WNHNN and SYGVQD (reference sequence). The CDR3 is made up of 22 amino acids. The CDR3 DNA sequence: TGCGCCAGCATGCGAGACGGAGGTAAGAATTCGCCTGCGATCAGGTTCAATCAGCCCCAGCATTTT. Its translation is CASMRDGGKNSPAIRFNQPQHF.

This clone has only a few counts. V usage is TRBV5-4 and J usage is TRBJ2-5, with D possibly matching TRBD2 (5 bases). The CDR3 is made up of 16 amino acids. V shed 3 bases and J shed 5 bases, with 20 bases lying between them. CDR1 is SGHNT, CDR2 YYREEE, per germline (reference sequence). CDR3 DNA sequence: TGTGCCAGCAGCTCATGGGCTAGCACCAAGCGGGAGACCCAGTACTTC. Residues: CASSSWASTKRETQYF.

This sequence joins TRBV30 and TRBJ1-2, with 11 bases aligning to TRBD1. Losses at the gene ends were 3 bases for V and 8 bases for J; bases not matched to a gene: 8. The CDR3 contains 14 residues. The V gene's germline CDR1 is GTSNPN and CDR2 SVGIG (reference sequence). The CDR3 DNA sequence: TGTGCCTGGAGCCCATGGGGACAGGGGGGCGGCTACACCTTC. It encodes CAWSPWGQGGGYTF.

The rearrangement links TRBV19 to TRBJ1-1; tentatively, D is TRBD1 (5 bases). Trimming took off 6 bases at V and 3 bases at J, with 23 bases between the two ends. CDR3 length equals 17 residues. Germline V gene lookup returns CDR1 LNHDA and CDR2 SQIVND (reference sequence). The CDR3 coding sequence is TGTGCCAGTAGCCTACCTTATTCGTGGGGCGTGCACACTGAAGCTTTCTTT. Its protein product is CASSLPYSWGVHTEAFF.

The rearrangement uses TRBV27 and TRBJ1-5; unclear D gene. The CDR3 has 15 residues. Germline V lookup: CDR1 MNHEY, CDR2 SMNVEV (reference sequence). Deletions cut 5 bases from V and 6 bases from J, with 17 bases between. The CDR3 DNA follows: TGTGCCAGCAGTCCCGACGGGATTTGGGGTCAGCCCCAGCATTTT. Amino acid sequence: CASSPDGIWGQPQHF.

This rearrangement joins TRBV2 to TRBJ1-6, with D tentatively TRBD1 (5 bases). V lost 7 bases, J lost 10 bases, and 20 bases lay in between. Germline V CDR1 and CDR2: SNHLY, FYNNEI. The CDR3 is 15 amino acids. CDR3 sequence: CASTPVREGGSPLHF. The CDR3 DNA is TGTGCCAGCACCCCCGTCAGGGAAGGAGGGTCACCCCTCCACTTT.

This clone was seen only once. The V call is TRBV24-1, the J call TRBJ2-7; 10 bases match TRBD1. Trimming at V came to 5 bases and at J to 3 bases, leaving 3 bases not matched to a gene. The CDR3 consists of 14 residues. The germline gives CDR1 KGHDR, CDR2 SFDVKD. The CDR3 protein is CATSGGDRGYEQYF. The CDR3 DNA is TGTGCCACCAGTGGTGGGGACAGGGGCTACGAGCAGTACTTC.

This clone has a handful of counts. The rearrangement uses TRBV6-5 and TRBJ1-6, with 9 bases matching TRBD1. The germline V gene has CDR1 MNHEY and CDR2 SVGAGI. J gave up 13 bases and V 8 bases, and 12 bases lay outside the gene matches. This CDR3 region has 14 residues. CDR3 in amino acids: CASGGQGNWRPLHF. The DNA for the CDR3 is TGTGCCAGCGGGGGACAGGGCAATTGGCGTCCCCTCCACTTT.

This clone has just a few counts. The chain combines TRBV12-3 or TRBV12-4 with TRBJ2-5; 7 bases agree with TRBD2. The CDR3 loop spans 13 amino acids. Trimming removed 4 bases from V and 4 bases from J; junction bases left unmatched: 3. The CDR3 loop is CASSYGGRETQYF. The CDR3 region has the DNA TGTGCCAGCAGTTACGGGGGGAGAGAGACCCAGTACTTC.

The rearrangement uses TRBV3-1 (or the pseudogene TRBV3-2) and TRBJ2-7; D possibly corresponds to TRBD1 (6 bases). The CDR3 is 14 residues long. CDR1 and CDR2 (germline): LGHDT, YNNKEL (reference sequence). The V end lost 4 bases, the J end lost 0 bases, and 10 bases lay between the germline ends. The CDR3 sequence is CASSLGGTSYEQYF. In nucleotides, the CDR3 is TGTGCCAGCAGCCTTGGGGGCACCTCCTACGAGCAGTACTTC.

J is TRBJ1-2 and V is TRBV2; D remains ambiguous. This CDR3 has 11 amino acids. Trimming shortened V by 5 bases and J by 8 bases, and 9 bases separated the two germline ends. Germline-derived CDR1 and CDR2 are SNHLY and FYNNEI. CDR3: CASSWREGYTF. The CDR3, as DNA: TGTGCCAGCAGTTGGAGGGAAGGCTACACCTTC.

The V and J genes are TRBV27 and TRBJ2-2, with 8 bases lining up with TRBD2. The CDR3 loop spans 18 amino acids. The V gene's germline CDR1 is MNHEY and CDR2 SMNVEV (reference sequence). After removal of 5 bases from V and 2 bases from J, the junction contained 13 bases not matched to a gene. CDR3 loop: CASSPRVVAGINTGELFF. CDR3 bases: TGTGCCAGCAGTCCCCGAGTGGTAGCGGGGATCAACACCGGGGAGCTGTTTTTT.

The CDR3 region has the DNA TGTGCCACCAGCAGAGATAGATTAGGGGCATATGGCTACACCTTC. Its translation is CATSRDRLGAYGYTF. V usage is TRBV15 and J usage is TRBJ1-2; D perhaps matches TRBD1 (5 bases). The length of the CDR3 is 15 residues. Trimming removed 0 bases from V and 5 bases from J, with 13 bases in between. Germline CDR1 LNHNV, CDR2 YYDKDF (reference sequence).

The gene calls are TRBV30 and TRBJ1-2, with 7 positions matching TRBD1. This CDR3 is 12 amino acids long. Germline-derived CDR1 and CDR2 are GTSNPN and SVGIG (reference sequence). V lost 8 bases to trimming and J lost 3 bases; unmatched junction nucleotides: 6. CDR3 protein: CAEDRFYYGYTF. The CDR3 DNA reads as TGTGCCGAGGACAGGTTTTACTATGGCTACACCTTC.

The rearrangement uses TRBV5-4 and TRBJ2-1, with a weak D call TRBD2 (6 bases). CDR3 length: 12 amino acids. V was cut by 4 bases and J by 15 bases, with 17 bases left in between. Germline V lookup: CDR1 SGHNT, CDR2 YYREEE (reference sequence). CDR3 amino acids: CASSPDGGGGFF. CDR3 bases: TGTGCCAGCAGCCCCGACGGGGGAGGTGGGTTCTTC.

This clone has only a few counts. This sequence joins TRBV30 and TRBJ1-2, with D possibly matching TRBD1 (5 bases). The CDR3 sequence is 15 residues long. V was shortened by 3 bases and J by 1 base, with 15 bases between the two germline ends. Germline V gene sequence: CDR1 GTSNPN, CDR2 SVGIG (reference sequence). In DNA form, the CDR3 reads TGTGCCTGGAGCCATTCAGGGATATTTAACTATGGCTACACCTTC. It translates to CAWSHSGIFNYGYTF.

Only a few counts were recorded for this clone. Here the CDR3 reads CASSSPNLAHGEKLFF. CDR3 sequence (DNA): TGTGCCAGCAGCTCCCCCAACCTAGCGCATGGGGAAAAACTGTTTTTT. The chain carries TRBV7-9 and TRBJ1-4, with no clear D. The CDR3 spans 16 residues. The V end lost 4 bases, the J end lost 8 bases, and 20 bases lay between the germline ends. The V gene's germline CDR1 is SEHNR and CDR2 FQNEAQ (reference sequence). Together with reference TRBV7-9 and TRBJ1-4, the CDR3 gives the full variable domain: DTGVSQNPRHKITKRGQNVTFRCDPISEHNRLYWYRQTLGQGPEFLTYFQNEAQLEKSRLLSDRFSAERPKGSFSTLEIQRTEQGDSAMYLCASSSPNLAHGEKLFFGSGTQLSVL.

The chain carries TRBV5-1 and TRBJ2-3; 14 nucleotides line up with TRBD2. The CDR3 is 18 amino acids. Germline values: CDR1 SGHRS, CDR2 YFSETQ. Unmatched junction bases numbered 10, after V lost 4 bases and J lost 3 bases. The CDR3 bases are TGCGCCAGCAGCCCCCTCCCGGGACTAGCGGGGGAGACAGATACGCAGTATTTT. This codes for CASSPLPGLAGETDTQYF.

The genes are TRBV6-5 and TRBJ1-5, with 7 bases identical to TRBD1. The CDR3 sequence is 13 residues long. The germline gives CDR1 MNHEY, CDR2 SVGAGI. V shed 6 bases and J 7 bases; nucleotides not matched to a gene: 6. CDR3 region: CASRPTGAQPQHF. The CDR3 bases are TGTGCCAGCAGACCTACAGGGGCCCAGCCCCAGCATTTT.